This T cell receptor (beta chain) appears in the sequencing data of a study of blood T cells in healthy people across ages. There are 16 residues in the CDR3. Germline V CDR1 and CDR2: DFQATT, SNEGSKA (reference sequence). The V and J ends lost 8 bases and 4 bases respectively, with 26 bases between them. Sample-barcoded 5' priming and a J-beta primer mix drove a second PCR of 7 to 11 cycles. TCRdb independently ran MiXCR on the 5' RACE reads; one entry per CDR3 protein. The sample carries about 780,000 distinct CDR3 sequences, around 50% recorded once. The table lists this clonotype with a few counts.

The sequencing input was blood. V and J are TRBV20-1 and TRBJ2-5, with TRBD2 as a possible D gene (6 bases). The TCR was taken from a man older than 75 in good health. CDR3 nucleotides: TGCAGTAGGCTAGGCTCAGCTTTCTGGGGAGGAGAGACCCAGTACTTC. This gives the protein CSRLGSAFWGGETQYF.